The clone carrying this TCR beta chain was observed a handful of times. Original data processing: Amplifying reference gene primers gave estimates of nucleated cell counts. Sequencing used immunoSEQ multiplex PCR; TCRdb keeps in-frame clones, though not all of them. V and J calls plus clone size are reproduced from that table; the DNA served to infer D and trimming. The top ten clones hold 1.5% to 1.7% of a sample with about 180,000 clones, roughly four fifths of them seen once. Germline assignment: CDR1 LNHDA and CDR2 SQIVND (reference sequence). The length of the CDR3 is 14 residues. V shed 5 bases and J shed 6 bases, with 14 bases lying between them. The data were taken from a study of blood T cell repertoires in COVID-19. In the study overall: Samples taken during acute and convalescent COVID-19 were collected in the United States, Italy and Spain. Nucleic acid was either cDNA or gDNA, and it came from T cells, B-cell-depleted T cells, or PBMCs.

This TCR was recovered from a human donor in a cohort sampled during active COVID-19. The rearrangement uses TRBV19 and TRBJ2-1; possibly TRBD1 for D (6 bases). The specimen was peripheral blood. The CDR3 spells CASSPPQGSNEQFF. CDR3 sequence (DNA): TGTGCCAGTAGTCCCCCACAGGGTTCCAATGAGCAGTTCTTC.